These T cell receptor beta chains were read from a single sample in a study of shared clonotypes between healthy human individuals. Sequenced by immunoSEQ multiplex PCR; TCRdb stores in-frame clones only, minus some. The top ten hold 1.4% to 1.5% of the sample, which has about 1 million clones, approximately 76% seen once. The sample comprised memory CD4+ T cells sorted from blood. These receptors all come from a man aged 18 to 29 in good health. The CDR3 runs from the conserved cysteine through the conserved F or W. D genes are given only for firm matches. Some rows have no size entry. The others give once, few or many, or a class for an expanded clone.

j_gene: TRBJ2-1; abundance: .; v_gene: TRBV19; d_gene: TRBD2; CDR3nt: TGTGCCAGTAGTATCTCTAGCGGGAGGACGGATGAGCAGTTCTTC; CDR3aa: CASSISSGRTDEQFF
j_gene: TRBJ2-1; abundance: .; v_gene: TRBV19; d_gene: TRBD2; CDR3nt: TGTGCCAGTATCGACGGGGGGGTGGACAATGAGCAGTTCTTC; CDR3aa: CASIDGGVDNEQFF
j_gene: TRBJ2-5; abundance: .; v_gene: TRBV28; d_gene: TRBD1; CDR3nt: TGTGCCAGCAGTTTACTCCGGACAGGGGGGACCCAGTACTTC; CDR3aa: CASSLLRTGGTQYF
j_gene: TRBJ1-6; abundance: .; v_gene: TRBV18; d_gene: .; CDR3nt: TGTGCCAGCTCTCGATCAGGCTCCTATAATTCACCCCTCCACTTT; CDR3aa: CASSRSGSYNSPLHF
j_gene: TRBJ2-3; abundance: .; v_gene: TRBV15; d_gene: TRBD2; CDR3nt: TGTGCCACCAGCGCCCAGTACCCCAGCGGGAGTAGTGGCACAGATACGCAGTATTTT; CDR3aa: CATSAQYPSGSSGTDTQYF
j_gene: TRBJ1-5; abundance: .; v_gene: TRBV7-9; d_gene: .; CDR3nt: TGTGCCAGCAGTTCGGAGGGAGCTTATAGCAATCAGCCCCAGCATTTT; CDR3aa: CASSSEGAYSNQPQHF
j_gene: TRBJ2-1; abundance: once; v_gene: TRBV10-2; d_gene: .; CDR3nt: TGCGCCAGCAGGTCGACGGACCACAATGAGCAGTTCTTC; CDR3aa: CASRSTDHNEQFF
j_gene: TRBJ2-3; abundance: .; v_gene: TRBV2; d_gene: .; CDR3nt: TGTGCCAGCAGTGAAGGGGGGATAAGCACAGATACGCAGTATTTT; CDR3aa: CASSEGGISTDTQYF
j_gene: TRBJ2-4; abundance: .; v_gene: TRBV19; d_gene: .; CDR3nt: TGTGCCAGTAGAAAGTGGGGGGCTGAAAACATTCAGTACTTC; CDR3aa: CASRKWGAENIQYF
j_gene: TRBJ2-7; abundance: .; v_gene: TRBV6-5; d_gene: .; CDR3nt: TGTGCCAGCAGTTACTCGATGCGGTCCGCCTACGAGCAGTACTTC; CDR3aa: CASSYSMRSAYEQYF
j_gene: TRBJ2-3; abundance: .; v_gene: TRBV6-1; d_gene: .; CDR3nt: TGTGCCAGCAGTGAGGGGGCCCAGCAGTATTTT; CDR3aa: CASSEGAQQYF
j_gene: TRBJ1-1; abundance: .; v_gene: TRBV2; d_gene: .; CDR3nt: TGTGCCAGCAGTGAAGGCAGGGGCGGTATGAACACTGAAGCTTTCTTT; CDR3aa: CASSEGRGGMNTEAFF
j_gene: TRBJ2-1; abundance: .; v_gene: TRBV19; d_gene: TRBD1; CDR3nt: TGTGCCAGTAGGAGGACAGGGGGCGGTCCTGAGCAGTTCTTC; CDR3aa: CASRRTGGGPEQFF
j_gene: TRBJ2-5; abundance: few; v_gene: TRBV6-1; d_gene: TRBD2; CDR3nt: TGTGCCAGCTTGGGACTAACTGGAGAGACCCAGTACTTC; CDR3aa: CASLGLTGETQYF